This TCR beta chain was sequenced in a study of blood T cell repertoires in COVID-19. Whole-study context: The United States, Italy and Spain provided the acute and convalescent COVID-19 samples.

Original processing methods: Researchers report that nucleated cell counts were estimated from reference gene primer amplification. The data were produced by immunoSEQ multiplex PCR, yet TCRdb's version contains in-frame clones alone and is incomplete. The V and J calls and clone size are taken from that table; D and trimming were inferred from the DNA. The sample consists of some 83,000 clones, about four fifths of them appearing once. The CDR3 covers 14 residues. CDR1 SEHNR and CDR2 FQNEAQ come from the germline V gene (reference sequence). The J segment lost 3 bases and the V segment lost 8 bases, leaving 6 bases of the junction unmatched.

This rearrangement joins TRBV7-9 to TRBJ1-5; 8 bases match TRBD1. The clonotype was recovered from a man of 80 years or more with acute or convalescent COVID-19. Input material: peripheral blood. Written as DNA, the CDR3 is TGTGCCAGCGCCTTGACAGGGGTCAATCAGCCCCAGCATTTT. Translation: CASALTGVNQPQHF. The whole variable domain, remainder taken from reference TRBV7-9 and TRBJ1-5, is DTGVSQNPRHKITKRGQNVTFRCDPISEHNRLYWYRQTLGQGPEFLTYFQNEAQLEKSRLLSDRFSAERPKGSFSTLEIQRTEQGDSAMYLCASALTGVNQPQHFGDGTRLSIL.